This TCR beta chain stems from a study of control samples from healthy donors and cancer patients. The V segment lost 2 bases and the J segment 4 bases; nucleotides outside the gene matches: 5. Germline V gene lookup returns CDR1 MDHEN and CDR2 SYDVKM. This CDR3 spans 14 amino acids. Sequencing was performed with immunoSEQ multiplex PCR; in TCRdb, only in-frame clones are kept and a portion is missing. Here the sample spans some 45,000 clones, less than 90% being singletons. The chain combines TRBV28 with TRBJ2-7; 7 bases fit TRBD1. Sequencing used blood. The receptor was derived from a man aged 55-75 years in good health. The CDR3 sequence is CASSLTGALYEQYF. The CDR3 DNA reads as TGTGCCAGCAGTTTAACAGGGGCCCTTTACGAGCAGTACTTC.